Detailed here is one T cell receptor (beta chain). Its target is not known. The CDR3 contains 17 residues. Per germline, CDR1 SQVTM and CDR2 ANQGSEA. J gave up 2 bases and V 6 bases, and 14 bases lay outside the gene matches. The source of the sample is a study of cytomegalovirus exposure and HLA in healthy donors. Study-wide results and limits: One variant, a missense change in DCLRE1C, was linked in a later analysis to TCR beta V- and J-gene trimming. TCR beta sequences numbering fewer than 20,000 were associated with HLA alleles at 0.05 false discovery rate in a later analysis. Researchers counted around 150 TCR beta chains as cytomegalovirus-associated.

In nominal health when sampled, donors likely had unrecorded immune exposures nonetheless. The PCR had 60 Vbeta and 13 Jbeta primers. Only in-frame clones appear in the TCRdb table, and some are missing; sequencing was by immunoSEQ multiplex PCR. The table includes under 200,000 clones, over 70% detected once. This TCR came from a woman aged 50 to 60 in good health and CMV-seronegative. Sequenced: PBMCs. This chain joins TRBV29-1 and TRBJ2-3, with TRBD2 matching 10 bases. The CDR3 spells CSVPSDRTSGNTDTQYF. DNA for the CDR3: TGCAGCGTCCCAAGCGACCGGACTAGCGGAAACACAGATACGCAGTATTTT.